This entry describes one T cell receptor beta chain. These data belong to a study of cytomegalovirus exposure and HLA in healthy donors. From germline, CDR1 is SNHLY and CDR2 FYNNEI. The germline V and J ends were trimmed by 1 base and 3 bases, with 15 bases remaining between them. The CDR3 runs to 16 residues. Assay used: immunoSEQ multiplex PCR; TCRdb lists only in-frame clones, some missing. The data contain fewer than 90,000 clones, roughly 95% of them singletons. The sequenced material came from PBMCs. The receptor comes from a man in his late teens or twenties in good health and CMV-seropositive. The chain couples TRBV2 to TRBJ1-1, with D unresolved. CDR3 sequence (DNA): TGTGCCAGCAGTGAAGGAGGGCACGGGGTATACACTGAAGCTTTCTTT. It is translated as CASSEGGHGVYTEAFF. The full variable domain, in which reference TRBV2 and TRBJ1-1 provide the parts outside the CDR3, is EPEVTQTPSHQVTQMGQEVILRCVPISNHLYFYWYRQILGQKVEFLVSFYNNEISEKSEIFDDQFSVERPDGSNFTLKIRSTKLEDSAMYFCASSEGGHGVYTEAFFGQGTRLTVV.